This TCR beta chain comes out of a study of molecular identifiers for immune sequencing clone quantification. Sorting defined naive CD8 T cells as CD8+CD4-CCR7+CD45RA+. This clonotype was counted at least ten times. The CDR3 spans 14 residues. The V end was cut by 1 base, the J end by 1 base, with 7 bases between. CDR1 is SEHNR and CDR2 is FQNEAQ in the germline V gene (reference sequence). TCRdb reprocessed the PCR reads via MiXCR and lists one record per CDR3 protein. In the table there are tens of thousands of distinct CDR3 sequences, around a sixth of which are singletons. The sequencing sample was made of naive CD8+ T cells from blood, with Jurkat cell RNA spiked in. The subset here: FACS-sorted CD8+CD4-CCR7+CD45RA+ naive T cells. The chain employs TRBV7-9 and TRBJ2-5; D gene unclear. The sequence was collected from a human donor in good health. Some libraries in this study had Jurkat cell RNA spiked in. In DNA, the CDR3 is TGTGCCAGCAGCTTAGTACGATCCCAAGAGACCCAGTACTTC. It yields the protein CASSLVRSQETQYF.